The 30 T cell receptor beta chains below come from one sample, sequenced in a study of T cell repertoires in cytomegalovirus infection. TCRdb re-derived calls from the reads in MiXCR, one entry per CDR3 protein. The sample records 650,000 to 850,000 distinct CDR3 sequences, about 28% being singletons. The antigens these receptors bind are not known. The input for sequencing was cultured CD8+ T cells from PBMCs, taken from culture after CMV antigen stimulation. These TCRs come from a human donor in good health (CMV status not recorded). Some clones in this sample may be carry-over from other donors' samples.

CDR3 sequence: CASSLVAGTNYGYTF. Written as DNA, the CDR3 is TGTGCCAGCAGCTTAGTGGCAGGGACTAACTATGGCTACACCTTC. The gene calls are TRBV7-9 and TRBJ1-2, with a possible D match to TRBD1 (5 bases). The CDR3 runs to 15 residues. Germline lookup yields CDR1 SEHNR and CDR2 FQNEAQ (reference sequence). The V and J ends lost 1 base and 0 bases respectively, with 9 bases between them.

This clonotype was seen a handful of times. V and J are TRBV7-8 and TRBJ2-3; a possible D gene is TRBD2 (6 bases). V was clipped by 2 bases and J by 1 base, with 10 bases between them. Germline loops: CDR1 SGHVS, CDR2 FQNEAQ. The CDR3 totals 15 residues. The CDR3 is CASSLIQRGTDTQYF. The CDR3 DNA reads TGTGCCAGCAGCTTAATCCAGCGGGGCACAGATACGCAGTATTTT.

This clonotype was found a few times. V usage is TRBV19 and J usage is TRBJ2-1; tentative D call: TRBD2 (5 bases). CDR1 and CDR2 (germline): LNHDA, SQIVND (reference sequence). The ends were cut back, 1 base at V and 4 bases at J, with 8 bases in the middle. The CDR3 is 14 residues long. As DNA, the CDR3 is TGTGCCAGTAGTATAGCGGGGTTGTACAATGAGCAGTTCTTC. Translating gives CASSIAGLYNEQFF.

This chain joins TRBV6-6 and TRBJ2-7; D uncertain. CDR1 is MNHNY, CDR2 SVGAGI, per germline (reference sequence). The V end was cut by 5 bases, the J end by 4 bases, with 12 bases between. This CDR3 has 13 amino acids. The CDR3 loop reads CASSEDLNYEQYV. The CDR3 bases are TGTGCCAGCAGTGAGGATCTAAATTACGAGCAGTACGTC.

This clonotype was picked up a small number of times. DNA for the CDR3: TGTGCCAGCAGTGAAGCGCTGGGGGGGGGAGGGTGGGGAGGTACGCAGTATTTT. Translating gives CASSEALGGGGWGGTQYF. J is TRBJ2-3 and V is TRBV6-1, with 7 bases lining up with TRBD2. Germline loops: CDR1 MNHNS, CDR2 SASEGT. CDR3 length equals 18 residues. Trimming at V came to 0 bases and at J to 8 bases, leaving 17 bases not matched to a gene.

V gene TRBV14 combines with J gene TRBJ2-5; D is unclear. Trimming removed 0 bases at V and 5 bases at J, with 13 bases between. The germline V gene encodes CDR1 SGHDN and CDR2 FVKESK. The CDR3 spans 15 residues. CDR3 region: CASSQERTRPETQYF. The DNA for the CDR3 is TGTGCCAGCAGCCAAGAACGCACGCGGCCGGAGACCCAGTACTTC.

At least ten counts were recorded for this clonotype. The chain recombines TRBV4-1 with TRBJ2-7, with 9 bases identical to TRBD1. Germline CDR1 is MGHRA and CDR2 is YSYEKL. The CDR3 length is 16 residues. The V gene end was trimmed by 3 bases and the J gene end by 7 bases; junction bases not matched to a gene: 13. This CDR3 reads CASSHFYRDRVGEQYF. The CDR3 nucleotides are TGCGCCAGCAGCCATTTCTACCGGGACAGGGTTGGTGAGCAGTACTTC.

This clonotype showed up just a few times. This chain joins TRBV4-3 and TRBJ1-2; no reliable D call. The CDR3 has 15 residues. Between the trimmed V and J ends, which lost 0 bases and 6 bases, there was a span of 14 bases. Germline CDR1 reads LGHNA; CDR2 reads YSLEER. CDR3 nucleotides: TGCGCCAGCAGCCAAGATTCCGATACTTCGGATGGCTACACCTTC. The encoded protein is CASSQDSDTSDGYTF.

This clonotype was recorded a few times. The chain is built from TRBV7-6 and TRBJ2-2; TRBD2 agrees at 8 bases. Germline assignment: CDR1 SGHVS and CDR2 FNYEAQ. The CDR3 sequence is 18 residues long. V lost 3 bases to trimming and J lost 0 bases; unmatched junction nucleotides: 9. The CDR3 here is CASSFSKSGGANTGELFF. The CDR3 region has the DNA TGTGCCAGCAGCTTTTCGAAGAGCGGGGGTGCGAACACCGGGGAGCTGTTTTTT.

V is TRBV5-6 and J is TRBJ1-5, with 7 bases that match TRBD1. CDR3 length: 14 amino acids. CDR1 is SGHDT and CDR2 is YYEEEE in the germline V gene. Trimming removed 0 bases from V and 9 bases from J; junction bases left unmatched: 6. As DNA, the CDR3 is TGTGCCAGCAGCTTGGGGACAGGCCCTTGGCCCCAGCATTTT. Amino acid sequence: CASSLGTGPWPQHF.

The chain has TRBV3-1 and TRBJ1-2, with a weak D call TRBD1 (5 bases). The V end lost 4 bases, the J end lost 2 bases, and 14 bases lay between the germline ends. Germline CDR1 LGHDT, CDR2 YNNKEL (reference sequence). The CDR3 sequence is 15 residues long. In nucleotides, the CDR3 is TGTGCCAGCAGCCGGGCGGGGGAGTTGAACTATGGCTACACCTTC. This encodes CASSRAGELNYGYTF.

This clonotype was recorded a few times. The V and J genes are TRBV2 and TRBJ2-3; 8 bases align to TRBD1. Looked up from germline, CDR1 is SNHLY and CDR2 is FYNNEI. J lost 0 bases, V lost 3 bases, and 11 bases had no gene match. CDR3 length: 18 amino acids. This CDR3 is CASSEGDRRLLSTDTQYF. CDR3 DNA sequence: TGTGCCAGCAGTGAGGGGGACAGGAGGCTTCTCAGCACAGATACGCAGTATTTT. The whole variable domain, filled in from reference TRBV2 and TRBJ2-3, reads EPEVTQTPSHQVTQMGQEVILRCVPISNHLYFYWYRQILGQKVEFLVSFYNNEISEKSEIFDDQFSVERPDGSNFTLKIRSTKLEDSAMYFCASSEGDRRLLSTDTQYFGPGTRLTVL.

The chain carries TRBV28 and TRBJ2-7, with 9 positions matching TRBD1. V shed 5 bases and J 2 bases; nucleotides not matched to a gene: 10. From germline, CDR1 is MDHEN and CDR2 SYDVKM. The CDR3 sequence is 16 residues long. The CDR3 reads CASSMFGTGPPYEQYV. In nucleotides, the CDR3 is TGTGCCAGCAGTATGTTTGGGACAGGGCCCCCCTACGAGCAGTACGTC.

Here the CDR3 reads CASTLRGGGNEQFF. For the CDR3, the DNA is TGTGCCAGCACTCTCCGGGGGGGCGGCAATGAGCAGTTCTTC. This rearrangement joins TRBV7-8 to TRBJ2-1; 8 bases are shared with TRBD2. Germline values: CDR1 SGHVS, CDR2 FQNEAQ. The CDR3 sequence is 14 residues long. The V gene end was trimmed by 7 bases and the J gene end by 6 bases; junction bases not matched to a gene: 8.

This clonotype has just a few counts. The chain carries TRBV3-1 and TRBJ2-4; perhaps TRBD1 as D (5 bases). In germline, CDR1 is LGHDT, CDR2 YNNKEL (reference sequence). V lost 6 bases to trimming and J lost 5 bases, with 11 bases between them. The CDR3 length is 13 residues. In nucleotides, the CDR3 is TGTGCCAGCAGTTACCAGGGTGAAAACATTCAGTACTTC. It translates to CASSYQGENIQYF. The complete variable domain, with remaining parts taken from reference TRBV3-1 and TRBJ2-4, reads DTAVSQTPKYLVTQMGNDKSIKCEQNLGHDTMYWYKQDSKKFLKIMFSYNNKELIINETVPNRFSPKSPDKAHLNLHINSLELGDSAVYFCASSYQGENIQYFGAGTRLSVL.

This clonotype appeared a few times. The chain uses TRBV2 and TRBJ2-3; D might be TRBD1 (6 bases). The CDR3 totals 16 residues. Trimming removed 7 bases from V and 2 bases from J, with 19 bases in between. CDR1 and CDR2 from the germline V gene are SNHLY and FYNNEI. The CDR3 DNA follows: TGTGCCAGCACCGCCCGACGACAGGTACTCACAGATACGCAGTATTTT. This translates into CASTARRQVLTDTQYF.

This clonotype has only a few counts. The gene calls are TRBV29-1 and TRBJ2-1; TRBD2 is a possible D gene (6 bases). Germline CDR1 is SQVTM and CDR2 is ANQGSEA. The CDR3 has 14 residues. Trimming removed 1 base from V and 4 bases from J, with 11 bases in between. The CDR3 reads CSVEGGLPYNEQFF. The CDR3 DNA reads as TGCAGCGTTGAAGGGGGACTGCCGTACAATGAGCAGTTCTTC.

The rearrangement joins TRBV15 to TRBJ2-5; no firm D call. The CDR3 has 15 residues. V was trimmed by 0 bases and J by 5 bases, leaving 13 bases between them. CDR1 and CDR2 from the germline V gene are LNHNV and YYDKDF (reference sequence). Here the CDR3 DNA reads TGTGCCACCAGCAGAGATTTGGGCCAGGTCGAGACCCAGTACTTC. It codes for CATSRDLGQVETQYF.

Concerning this clonotype itself: At one boundary the junction diverges from the germline segment, which might be a read error. This chain uses TRBV7-6 with TRBJ2-2, with D unclear. The CDR3 has 15 residues. Germline V gene data show CDR1 as SGHVS and CDR2 as FNYEAQ. In DNA form, the CDR3 reads TGTGCCGGCAGCCCTACGCACCCTGGCATCGGGGAGCTGTTTTTT. It codes for CAGSPTHPGIGELFF.

In its sample, this clonotype was seen a few times. This chain links TRBV12-3 or TRBV12-4 with TRBJ2-1; 9 bases map to TRBD1. J gave up 3 bases and V 6 bases, and 6 bases lay outside the gene matches. The CDR3 covers 15 residues. The CDR3 bases are TGTGCCAGCAGGAAGGGACAGGGAGACTACAATGAGCAGTTCTTC. Protein: CASRKGQGDYNEQFF.

V and J are TRBV7-6 and TRBJ1-4; TRBD1 is a possible D gene (6 bases). With 3 bases removed from V and 5 bases from J, the gap between germline ends came to 13 bases. Per germline, CDR1 SGHVS and CDR2 FNYEAQ. CDR3 length: 15 amino acids. In nucleotides, the CDR3 is TGTGCCAGCAGCTTCCGGGACGGGGGCAATGAAAAACTGTTTTTT. As protein: CASSFRDGGNEKLFF.

This sequence joins TRBV6-2 or TRBV6-3 and TRBJ2-7; TRBD1 agrees at 8 bases. The CDR3 contains 14 residues. V trimming: 7 bases; J trimming: 5 bases; junction bases outside the gene matches: 10. Germline V gene data show CDR1 as MNHEY and CDR2 as SVGEGT. The CDR3 bases are TGTGCCAGCACCGACAGGGGCCATTTGGACGAGCAGTACGTC. Amino acid sequence: CASTDRGHLDEQYV.

About this clonotype: The junction departs from germline at one end; a sequencing error may be responsible. The chain carries TRBV7-7 and TRBJ2-5, with 7 bases matching TRBD1. The V gene's germline CDR1 is SSHAT and CDR2 FNYEAQ (reference sequence). This CDR3 contains 14 residues. In DNA form, the CDR3 reads TGTGCTAGCAGCTTCCTCACAGGGGCAGAGACCCAGTACTTC. Translated: CASSFLTGAETQYF.

This clonotype was seen only a few times. V and J are TRBV7-2 and TRBJ2-7, with D possibly being TRBD1 or TRBD2 (5 bases each). V was cut by 3 bases and J by 4 bases, with 13 bases left in between. Germline V gene sequence: CDR1 SGHTA, CDR2 FQGNSA. The CDR3 is made up of 14 amino acids. CDR3 sequence (DNA): TGTGCCAGCAGCTTGGGGGACGACTGGTACGAGCAGTACTTC. Amino acid sequence: CASSLGDDWYEQYF.

This clonotype was detected only a few times. The chain's CDR3 is CASSDGRSDREKLFF. CDR3 nucleotide sequence: TGTGCCAGCAGCGACGGACGGTCCGACAGGGAAAAACTGTTTTTT. The chain combines TRBV7-8 with TRBJ1-4; D might be TRBD1 (6 bases). Germline CDR1 SGHVS, CDR2 FQNEAQ. This CDR3 spans 15 amino acids. The V end was cut by 5 bases, the J end by 8 bases, with 18 bases between.

This chain joins TRBV2 and TRBJ1-6, with D possibly TRBD1 on 6 matching bases. Germline V gives CDR1 SNHLY, CDR2 FYNNEI. This CDR3 region has 17 residues. Trimming removed 10 bases at V and 9 bases at J, with 28 bases between. In DNA form, the CDR3 reads TGTGCCATCCAAAAGGACCCGGTACAGGGAGTTGGTTCACCCCTCCACTTT. Protein: CAIQKDPVQGVGSPLHF.

This clonotype was counted many times. The chain is built from TRBV27 and TRBJ1-5, with no clear D. This CDR3 has 12 residues. The germline V gene encodes CDR1 MNHEY and CDR2 SMNVEV (reference sequence). The germline V and J ends were trimmed by 6 bases and 6 bases, with 9 bases remaining between them. CDR3: CASSPLGQPQHF. The CDR3 DNA is TGTGCCAGCAGCCCTTTGGGTCAGCCCCAGCATTTT.

This clonotype was observed a handful of times. This chain uses TRBV29-1 with TRBJ1-2; 8 bases align to TRBD1. The CDR3 is made up of 12 amino acids. Germline V gives CDR1 SQVTM, CDR2 ANQGSEA. Germline trimming cut 4 bases from V and 6 bases from J; bases unmatched to any gene: 4. The CDR3 region has the DNA TGCAGCGTTGCCAGGGGGCCTAATGGCTACACCTTC. Translating it yields CSVARGPNGYTF.

The CDR3 here is CASSPPGKLNQPQHF. For the CDR3, the DNA is TGTGCCAGCTCGCCCCCGGGGAAACTCAATCAGCCCCAGCATTTT. The J gene is TRBJ1-5, the V gene TRBV2; D is unresolved. V lost 8 bases, J lost 3 bases, and 17 bases lay in between. This CDR3 contains 15 residues. Germline V lookup: CDR1 SNHLY, CDR2 FYNNEI.

The table lists this clonotype with a few counts. In DNA form, the CDR3 reads TGTGCCAGCAGCTCGCTCGGTCCCCACCAAGAGACCCAGTACTTC. Encoded protein: CASSSLGPHQETQYF. The chain combines TRBV7-9 with TRBJ2-5, with D uncertain. The CDR3 contains 15 residues. The germline gives CDR1 SEHNR, CDR2 FQNEAQ (reference sequence). V was cut by 4 bases and J by 0 bases, with 12 bases left in between.